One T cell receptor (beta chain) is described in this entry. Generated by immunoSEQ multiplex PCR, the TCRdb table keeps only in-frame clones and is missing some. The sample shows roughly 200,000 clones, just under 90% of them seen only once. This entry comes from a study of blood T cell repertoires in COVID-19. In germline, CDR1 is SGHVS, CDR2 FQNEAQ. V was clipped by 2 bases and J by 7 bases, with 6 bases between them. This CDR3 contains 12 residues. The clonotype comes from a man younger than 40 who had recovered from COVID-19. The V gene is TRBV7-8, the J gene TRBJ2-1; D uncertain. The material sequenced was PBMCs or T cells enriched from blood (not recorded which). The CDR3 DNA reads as TGTGCCAGCAGCTTATATATGAATGAGCAGTTCTTC. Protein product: CASSLYMNEQFF.